The clone carrying this TCR beta chain was seen only a few times. The antigen is undetermined. A single record per CDR3 protein comes from TCRdb applying MiXCR to the 5' RACE reads. The sample holds hundreds of thousands of distinct CDR3 sequences, 7.5% to 9% seen once. This sample stems from a study of T cells after yellow fever vaccination. Germline assignment: CDR1 SGHAT and CDR2 FQDESV (reference sequence). The CDR3 has 19 amino acids. With 5 bases clipped from V and 0 bases from J, the junction kept 16 bases outside the gene matches. Findings and limits, study-wide: Across the CD4 and CD8 compartments, a small share of clonotypes was present in both. Reappearance after the booster was seen for most primary-vaccination clones, at 95% to 98% CD4 and roughly 90% CD8.

The chain is built from TRBV11-1 and TRBJ1-5, with 7 bases aligning to TRBD1. This clonotype originated in a man aged 18 to 29 who received the YFV17D yellow fever vaccine. The sample was PBMCs, taken on the day of the first yellow fever vaccination. CDR3 loop: CASSNPVGDSLDSNQPQHF. CDR3 DNA: TGTGCCAGCAGCAACCCGGTAGGGGACAGTTTAGATAGCAATCAGCCCCAGCATTTT.